This TCR beta chain was profiled in a study of blood T cells in healthy people across ages. For the second PCR, which ran for about 6 to 11 cycles, a sample-barcoded 5' primer and a J-beta primer mix were used. MiXCR was run by TCRdb on the 5' RACE reads, yielding one entry per CDR3 protein. Found here are over 700,000 distinct CDR3 sequences, about 25% of them singletons; the top ten hold 9.4%. The V gene end was trimmed by 4 bases and the J gene end by 2 bases; junction bases not matched to a gene: 5. Germline V gene lookup returns CDR1 MDHEN and CDR2 SYDVKM. The CDR3 loop spans 15 amino acids. These data were likewise used in another study, on T cells of mothers and their children. That study reports: Second-round PCR products received sample barcodes and 2-4 random nucleotides from the M1S primer. Maternal samples each gave over 9 million TCR beta CDR3 reads, and child samples about 3 million each.

The specimen was blood. The source of this sequence is a boy aged 5-17 years in good health. The V and J genes are TRBV28 and TRBJ2-7, with 10 bases identical to TRBD1. In nucleotides, the CDR3 is TGTGCCAGCAGTTGGACAGGGGGTTTAACCTACGAGCAGTACTTC. It translates to CASSWTGGLTYEQYF.